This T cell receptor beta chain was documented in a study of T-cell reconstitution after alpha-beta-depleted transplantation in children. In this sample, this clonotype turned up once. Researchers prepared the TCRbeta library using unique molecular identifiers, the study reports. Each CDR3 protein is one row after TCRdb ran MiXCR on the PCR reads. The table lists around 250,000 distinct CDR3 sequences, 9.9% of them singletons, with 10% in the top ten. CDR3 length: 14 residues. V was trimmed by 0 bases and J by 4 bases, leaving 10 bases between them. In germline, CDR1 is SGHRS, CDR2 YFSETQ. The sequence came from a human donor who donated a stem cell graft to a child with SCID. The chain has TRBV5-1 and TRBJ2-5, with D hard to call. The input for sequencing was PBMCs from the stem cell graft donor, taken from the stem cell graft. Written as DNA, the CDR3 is TGCGCCAGCAGCTTGGGGTCCTCGGGAGAGACCCAGTACTTC. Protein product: CASSLGSSGETQYF.